This passage covers 12 T cell receptor beta chains from one sample sequenced in a study of T cells in Graves' hyperthyroidism and ophthalmopathy (dated by TCRdb to the late 2010s). Library construction relied on multiplex PCR. The sequencer listed for this sample is Illumina HiSeq 2000. The TCR beta CDR3 regions were amplified from RNA transcripts. The TCR CDR3 was subjected to a first round of RT-PCR using the HTBI primer set and the Qiagen OneStep RT-PCR kit. The public reads were reprocessed in TCRdb via fastp at Q25 and MiXCR, keeping in-frame beta chains. Here each entry gathers all rows of one CDR3 protein and keeps the most common genes and DNA. For this sample the table gives about 200,000 distinct CDR3 sequences, of which around 20% were detected only once. The ten most abundant clones make up roughly two fifths of the sample. What was sequenced was blood. All receptors derive from a man aged 35 to 55 with Graves' hyperthyroidism.

V is TRBV20-1 and J is TRBJ2-7, with TRBD2 matching 12 bases. Germline lookup yields CDR1 DFQATT and CDR2 SNEGSKA (reference sequence). The CDR3 is 13 amino acids. CDR3 sequence: CSATSGSSYEQYF. In DNA, the CDR3 is TGCAGCGCGACTAGCGGGAGCTCCTACGAGCAGTACTTC.

To note about this clonotype: Possible read error: a much larger clone is one base away. This chain connects TRBV10-1 to TRBJ2-6; 8 bases align to TRBD1. CDR1 and CDR2 (germline): WNHNN, SYGVQD (reference sequence). CDR3 length: 13 residues. CDR3 region: CAISGADRAVLTF. The CDR3 bases are TGCGCCATCAGTGGGGCGGACAGGGCCGTCCTGACTTTC.

This clonotype was detected many times. The genes are TRBV18 and TRBJ2-5; 7 bases line up with TRBD2. The CDR3 runs 15 residues. Per germline, CDR1 KGHSH and CDR2 LQKENI. Trimming removed 4 bases from V and 3 bases from J; junction bases left unmatched: 8. DNA of the CDR3: TGTGCCAGCTCACGCACTTCCGGGACTAAAGAGACCCAGTACTTC. Translating gives CASSRTSGTKETQYF. The full variable domain, completed using reference TRBV18 and TRBJ2-5, is NAGVMQNPRHLVRRRGQEARLRCSPMKGHSHVYWYRQLPEEGLKFMVYLQKENIIDESGMPKERFSAEFPKEGPSILRIQQVVRGDSAAYFCASSRTSGTKETQYFGPGTRLLVL.

This clonotype occurred many times. The V call is TRBV7-2, the J call TRBJ2-1; tentatively, D is TRBD1 (6 bases). Germline V gene sequence: CDR1 SGHTA, CDR2 FQGNSA. This CDR3 has 13 residues. V shed 5 bases and J shed 6 bases, with 11 bases lying between them. CDR3 loop: CASSTYRVNEQFF. The CDR3 DNA reads TGTGCCAGCAGCACCTACAGGGTCAATGAGCAGTTCTTC.

This clonotype was seen repeatedly, ten times or more. The chain recombines TRBV29-1 with TRBJ2-7; either TRBD1 or TRBD2 may supply D (5 bases each). Trimming took off 5 bases at V and 4 bases at J, with 15 bases between the two ends. Germline values: CDR1 SQVTM, CDR2 ANQGSEA. The CDR3 length is 13 residues. DNA of the CDR3: TGCAGCGTTTCACAGTGGGGGAAGTACGAGCAGTACTTC. Translating gives CSVSQWGKYEQYF.

This clonotype was found many times. V is TRBV7-9 and J is TRBJ2-7; 7 positions agree with TRBD2. The J segment lost 6 bases and the V segment lost 1 base, leaving 3 bases of the junction unmatched. The CDR3 length is 13 residues. Germline V gene lookup returns CDR1 SEHNR and CDR2 FQNEAQ (reference sequence). CDR3 coding DNA: TGTGCCAGCAGCTTAGTTGCTAGCGGCGAGCAGTACTTC. Translated: CASSLVASGEQYF. Full variable domain (missing parts from reference TRBV7-9 and TRBJ2-7): DTGVSQNPRHKITKRGQNVTFRCDPISEHNRLYWYRQTLGQGPEFLTYFQNEAQLEKSRLLSDRFSAERPKGSFSTLEIQRTEQGDSAMYLCASSLVASGEQYFGPGTRLTVT.

As to this clonotype: A junction end diverges from the germline sequence, so it may reflect a read error. The chain recombines TRBV29-1 with TRBJ1-1; 7 bases map to TRBD1. The CDR3 has 13 amino acids. Germline CDR1 reads SQVTM; CDR2 reads ANQGSEA. CDR3 bases: TGCAGCGCCAAACAGGGGCGGGGCACTGAAGCTCTCTTT. Translated, it gives CSAKQGRGTEALF.

The table lists this clonotype with many counts. The chain has TRBV7-9 and TRBJ2-1; 8 bases are a match to TRBD2. This CDR3 spans 16 amino acids. Germline lookup yields CDR1 SEHNR and CDR2 FQNEAQ (reference sequence). V lost 6 bases, J lost 5 bases, and 12 bases stayed unmatched. The CDR3 nucleotides read TGTGCCAGCAGACCTTATTTTGGAGCGGGGGACAATGAGCAGTTCTTC. The encoded protein is CASRPYFGAGDNEQFF.

This clonotype was recorded many times. The rearrangement joins TRBV6-1 to TRBJ2-5, with 7 bases identical to TRBD2. Unmatched junction bases numbered 11, after V lost 8 bases and J lost 5 bases. The germline V gene has CDR1 MNHNS and CDR2 SASEGT. CDR3 length: 14 residues. The CDR3 loop is CASGKPGGKETQYF. The CDR3 coding sequence is TGTGCCAGCGGCAAACCCGGGGGGAAGGAGACCCAGTACTTC.

This clonotype was picked up many times. The J gene is TRBJ2-1, the V gene TRBV5-1; D is ambiguous. The V end lost 4 bases, the J end lost 7 bases, and 15 bases lay between the germline ends. The CDR3 contains 14 residues. Germline V gene lookup returns CDR1 SGHRS and CDR2 YFSETQ. The CDR3 sequence: CASSPVVGWNEQFF. CDR3 bases: TGCGCCAGCAGCCCGGTCGTAGGATGGAATGAGCAGTTCTTC. The full variable domain, its missing parts supplied by reference TRBV5-1 and TRBJ2-1, is KAGVTQTPRYLIKTRGQQVTLSCSPISGHRSVSWYQQTPGQGLQFLFEYFSETQRNKGNFPGRFSGRQFSNSRSEMNVSTLELGDSALYLCASSPVVGWNEQFFGPGTRLTVL.

This clonotype was seen repeatedly, ten times or more. The chain employs TRBV28 and TRBJ2-1; D is undetermined. The germline gives CDR1 MDHEN, CDR2 SYDVKM. Trimming left V 6 bases short and J 0 bases short, with 9 bases between. This CDR3 has 14 residues. CDR3: CASRQSNSYNEQFF. CDR3 sequence (DNA): TGTGCCAGCAGACAATCTAACTCCTACAATGAGCAGTTCTTC.

This clonotype has at least ten counts. The CDR3 sequence is CASSPDTGELFF. CDR3 sequence (DNA): TGTGCCAGCAGTCCAGACACCGGGGAGCTGTTTTTT. The V call is TRBV18, the J call TRBJ2-2, with D unresolved. The CDR3 is 12 residues long. CDR1 KGHSH and CDR2 LQKENI come from the germline V gene. Deletions cut 8 bases from V and 3 bases from J, with 7 bases between.